A single sample is the source of the 13 T cell receptor beta chains below, sequenced in a study of blood T cell repertoires in COVID-19. Measured with immunoSEQ multiplex PCR; TCRdb has only the in-frame clones, and not every one. The table lists around 40,000 clones, around 90% of them singletons. Sequenced input: peripheral blood. These receptors came from a man between 45 and 60 years old with active COVID-19.

The chain recombines TRBV4-3 with TRBJ2-2, with D unresolved. CDR1 LGHNA and CDR2 YSLEER come from the germline V gene. CDR3 size: 16 residues. Deletions cut 0 bases from V and 0 bases from J, with 8 bases between. The CDR3 DNA follows: TGCGCCAGCAGCCAAGATAGGAGTCCGAACACCGGGGAGCTGTTTTTT. This codes for CASSQDRSPNTGELFF.

This chain connects TRBV4-1 to TRBJ2-2; TRBD1 aligns across 9 bases. Germline CDR1 reads MGHRA; CDR2 reads YSYEKL. V shed 1 base and J 0 bases; nucleotides not matched to a gene: 3. This CDR3 is 17 amino acids long. CDR3: CASSQVTGGTNTGELFF. In DNA, the CDR3 is TGCGCCAGCAGCCAAGTAACAGGGGGCACGAACACCGGGGAGCTGTTTTTT.

This chain joins TRBV3-1 (or the pseudogene TRBV3-2) and TRBJ1-2, with D perhaps matching TRBD1 (5 bases). The ends were cut back, 3 bases at V and 1 base at J, with 15 bases in the middle. CDR1 LGHDT and CDR2 YNNKEL come from the germline V gene (reference sequence). This CDR3 region has 16 residues. The CDR3 region has the DNA TGTGCCAGCAGCCATTATCCCCCAGGGTTTAACTATGGCTACACCTTC. Protein product: CASSHYPPGFNYGYTF.

The chain employs TRBV5-1 and TRBJ2-7; 10 bases line up with TRBD2. V lost 0 bases to trimming and J lost 0 bases; unmatched junction nucleotides: 6. The CDR3 sequence is 17 residues long. CDR1 and CDR2 (germline): SGHRS, YFSETQ. The CDR3 region is CASSLGLAGPSSYEQYF. CDR3 nucleotides: TGCGCCAGCAGCTTGGGACTAGCGGGCCCGAGCTCCTACGAGCAGTACTTC.

This sequence joins TRBV2 and TRBJ2-7; 7 bases line up with TRBD1. The V gene end was trimmed by 6 bases and the J gene end by 2 bases; junction bases not matched to a gene: 7. This CDR3 is 14 amino acids long. Per the germline V gene, CDR1 is SNHLY and CDR2 is FYNNEI. The CDR3 DNA sequence: TGTGCCAGCAGACTCACCGGGACAGCCTACGAGCAGTACTTC. It codes for CASRLTGTAYEQYF.

The J gene is TRBJ1-3, the V gene TRBV4-3; 9 bases line up with TRBD1. Losses at the gene ends were 4 bases for V and 0 bases for J; bases not matched to a gene: 1. Germline loops: CDR1 LGHNA, CDR2 YSLEER. This CDR3 is 15 amino acids long. As DNA, the CDR3 is TGCGCCAGCAGCCCGGACAGGGGCTCTGGAAACACCATATATTTT. It yields the protein CASSPDRGSGNTIYF.

V and J are TRBV2 and TRBJ2-5; 11 bases fit TRBD2. The V gene end was trimmed by 5 bases and the J gene end by 4 bases; junction bases not matched to a gene: 3. The germline gives CDR1 SNHLY, CDR2 FYNNEI. The CDR3 has 14 residues. The CDR3, as DNA: TGTGCCAGCAGTTTAGCGGGAGGGTCAGAGACCCAGTACTTC. Residues: CASSLAGGSETQYF.

This clone was observed a few times. The rearrangement joins TRBV4-2 to TRBJ1-5; 8 positions agree with TRBD1. V gave up 1 base and J gave up 3 bases; unmatched junction bases: 2. Per germline, CDR1 LGHNA and CDR2 YNFKEQ. The CDR3 runs to 15 residues. CDR3 region: CASSQGDRTNQPQHF. DNA for the CDR3: TGTGCCAGCAGCCAAGGGGACAGGACCAATCAGCCCCAGCATTTT.

The chain couples TRBV5-5 to TRBJ2-2; D may be TRBD1 (5 bases). CDR3 length: 15 amino acids. The germline V gene encodes CDR1 SGHKS and CDR2 YYEKEE (reference sequence). V was cut by 0 bases and J by 8 bases, with 14 bases left in between. This CDR3 reads CASSLVPGWVGELFF. CDR3 nucleotide sequence: TGTGCCAGCAGCTTGGTACCAGGGTGGGTAGGGGAGCTGTTTTTT.

The chain carries TRBV24-1 and TRBJ2-3; 9 positions match TRBD1. V shed 7 bases and J 0 bases; nucleotides not matched to a gene: 4. Germline values: CDR1 KGHDR, CDR2 SFDVKD. The CDR3 totals 15 residues. The CDR3 region has the DNA TGTGCCACCAGCTTTGGGACAGGGAGCACAGATACGCAGTATTTT. Translating it yields CATSFGTGSTDTQYF.

V gene TRBV27 combines with J gene TRBJ1-5; possible D gene TRBD1, 5 bases. The CDR3 consists of 15 residues. V was cut by 5 bases and J by 5 bases, with 16 bases left in between. The germline V gene has CDR1 MNHEY and CDR2 SMNVEV (reference sequence). The CDR3 DNA is TGTGCCAGCAGTATGCAGGGATTCGAGGATCAGCCCCAGCATTTT. Its translation is CASSMQGFEDQPQHF.

This chain links TRBV6-5 with TRBJ2-3, with 8 bases aligning to TRBD2. Trimming at V came to 8 bases and at J to 9 bases, leaving 7 bases not matched to a gene. The germline CDR1 and CDR2 sequences are MNHEY and SVGAGI. CDR3 length equals 12 residues. CDR3 amino acids: CASGTRAGTQYF. The DNA for the CDR3 is TGTGCCAGCGGGACTAGAGCGGGGACGCAGTATTTT.

This chain links TRBV19 with TRBJ2-7; TRBD1 aligns across 8 bases. This CDR3 contains 14 residues. Unmatched junction bases numbered 6, after V lost 6 bases and J lost 2 bases. The V gene's germline CDR1 is LNHDA and CDR2 SQIVND (reference sequence). Here the CDR3 reads CASRPDRGPYEQYF. In DNA, the CDR3 is TGTGCCAGTAGACCAGACAGGGGCCCCTACGAGCAGTACTTC.